This TCR beta chain emerged from a study of PD-1 blockade in classical Hodgkin lymphoma. The study, taken as a whole, reports: Relapsed/refractory patients reportedly had lower baseline diversity than newly diagnosed patients. Compared with baseline, CD4+ but not CD8+ TCR diversity had risen significantly by C4D1. Repertoires differed for reasons still undefined, possibly disease activity or prior therapy.

Autologous stem cell transplantation was followed by relapse in every patient, and brentuximab vedotin exposure varied. Each best response was a complete response, a partial response or progressive disease. Sequenced by immunoSEQ multiplex PCR; TCRdb stores in-frame clones only, minus some. The table records roughly 90,000 clones, about four fifths of them present only once. Worth noting for this clone: Its target is not known.

The TCR was taken from a human donor with classical Hodgkin lymphoma. The sequences come from peripheral blood mononuclear cells (PBMCs), collected before the second cycle of nivolumab.

In nucleotides, the CDR3 is TGCGCCAGCAGCTTCACAAAACAAGAGACCCAGTACTTC. This gives the protein CASSFTKQETQYF. The chain uses TRBV5-1 and TRBJ2-5; D is uncertain. Trimming took off 2 bases at V and 2 bases at J, with 7 bases between the two ends. Looked up from germline, CDR1 is SGHRS and CDR2 is YFSETQ. The CDR3 covers 13 residues.